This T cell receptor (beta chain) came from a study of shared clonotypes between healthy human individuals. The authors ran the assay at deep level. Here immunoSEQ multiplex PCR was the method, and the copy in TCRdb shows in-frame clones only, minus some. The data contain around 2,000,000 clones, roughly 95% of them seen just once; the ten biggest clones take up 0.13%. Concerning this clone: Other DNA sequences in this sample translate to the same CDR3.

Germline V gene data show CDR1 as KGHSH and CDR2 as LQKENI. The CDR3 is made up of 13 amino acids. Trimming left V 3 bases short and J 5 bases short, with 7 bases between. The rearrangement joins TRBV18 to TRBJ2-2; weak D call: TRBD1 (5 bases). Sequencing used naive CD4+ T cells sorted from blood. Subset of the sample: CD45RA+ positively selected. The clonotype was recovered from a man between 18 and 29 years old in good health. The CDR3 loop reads CASSPRETGELFF. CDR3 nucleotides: TGTGCCAGCTCACCCAGGGAAACCGGGGAGCTGTTTTTT.